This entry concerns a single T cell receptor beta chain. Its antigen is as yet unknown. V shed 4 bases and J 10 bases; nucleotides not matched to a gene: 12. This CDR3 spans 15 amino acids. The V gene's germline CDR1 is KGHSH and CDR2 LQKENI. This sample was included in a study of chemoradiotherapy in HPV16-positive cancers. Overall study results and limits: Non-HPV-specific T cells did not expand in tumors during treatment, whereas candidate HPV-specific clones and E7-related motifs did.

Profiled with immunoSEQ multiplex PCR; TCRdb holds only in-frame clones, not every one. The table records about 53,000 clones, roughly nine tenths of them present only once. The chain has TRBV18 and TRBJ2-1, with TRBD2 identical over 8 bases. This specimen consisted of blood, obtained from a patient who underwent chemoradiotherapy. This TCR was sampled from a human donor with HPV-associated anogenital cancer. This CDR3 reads CASSRGTSGLEEQFF. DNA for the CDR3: TGTGCCAGCTCACGAGGTACTAGCGGCCTTGAGGAGCAGTTCTTC.